The clone carrying this T cell receptor (beta chain) was seen only a few times. The target antigen is unknown. The CDR3 loop spans 15 amino acids. CDR1 MGHRA and CDR2 YSYEKL come from the germline V gene. V shed 4 bases and J 7 bases; nucleotides not matched to a gene: 5. The data were taken from a study of early T cells in non-severe SARS-CoV-2 infection. About the study: Chains were not paired, and sequencing was done on bulk RNA from unsorted whole blood.

The TCR library protocol attached unique molecular identifiers to the individual cDNA molecules. In TCRdb, the 5' RACE reads were re-called with MiXCR into one record per CDR3 protein. The data contain some 54,000 distinct CDR3 sequences, roughly 11% of them singletons. Findings of the study overall: Reliance on VDJdb matching favored anti-spike CD8 responses; private and CD4 specificities were missed.

The source of this sequence is an adult who was a healthcare worker with PCR-confirmed SARS-CoV-2 infection or an uninfected control (not recorded which). V and J are TRBV4-1 and TRBJ2-3, with 13 bases matching TRBD2. The sample was whole blood. The CDR3 region has the DNA TGCGCCAGCAGCCTTGGGACTAGCGGGGTGTATACGCAGTATTTT. It translates to CASSLGTSGVYTQYF.